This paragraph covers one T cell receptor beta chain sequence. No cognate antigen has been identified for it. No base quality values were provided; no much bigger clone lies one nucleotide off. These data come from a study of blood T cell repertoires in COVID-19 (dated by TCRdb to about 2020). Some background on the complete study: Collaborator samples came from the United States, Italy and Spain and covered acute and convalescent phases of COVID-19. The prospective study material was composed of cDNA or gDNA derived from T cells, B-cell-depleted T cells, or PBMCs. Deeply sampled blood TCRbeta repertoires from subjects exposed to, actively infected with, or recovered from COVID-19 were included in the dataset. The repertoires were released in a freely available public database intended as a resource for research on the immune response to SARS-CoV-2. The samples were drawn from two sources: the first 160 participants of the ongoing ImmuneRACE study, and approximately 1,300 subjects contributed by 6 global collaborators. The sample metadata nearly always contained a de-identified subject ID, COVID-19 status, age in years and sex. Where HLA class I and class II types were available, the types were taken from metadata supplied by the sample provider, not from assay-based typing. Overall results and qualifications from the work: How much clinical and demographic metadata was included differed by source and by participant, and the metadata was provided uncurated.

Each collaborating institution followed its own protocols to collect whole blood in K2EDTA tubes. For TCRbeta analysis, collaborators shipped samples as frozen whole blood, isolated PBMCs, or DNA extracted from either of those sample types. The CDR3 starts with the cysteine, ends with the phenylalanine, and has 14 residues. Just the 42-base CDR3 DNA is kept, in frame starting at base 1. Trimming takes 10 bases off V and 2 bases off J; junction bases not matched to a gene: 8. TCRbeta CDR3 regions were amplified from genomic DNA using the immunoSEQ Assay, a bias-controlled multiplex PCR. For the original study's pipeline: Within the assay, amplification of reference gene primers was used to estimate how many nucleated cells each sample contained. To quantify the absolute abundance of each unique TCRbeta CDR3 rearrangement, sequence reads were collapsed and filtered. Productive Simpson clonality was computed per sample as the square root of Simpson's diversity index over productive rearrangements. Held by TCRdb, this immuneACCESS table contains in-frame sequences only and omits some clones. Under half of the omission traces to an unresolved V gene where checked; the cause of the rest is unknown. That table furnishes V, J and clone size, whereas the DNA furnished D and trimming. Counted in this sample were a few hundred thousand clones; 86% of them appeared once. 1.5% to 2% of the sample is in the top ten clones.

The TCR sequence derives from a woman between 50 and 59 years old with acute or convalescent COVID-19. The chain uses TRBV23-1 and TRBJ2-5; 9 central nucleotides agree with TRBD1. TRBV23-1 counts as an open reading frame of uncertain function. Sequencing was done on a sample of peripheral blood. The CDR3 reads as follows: CATRGTGLQETQYF. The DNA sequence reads TGCGCCACCAGAGGGACAGGGTTACAAGAGACCCAGTACTTC.